These 29 T cell receptor beta chains were all obtained from the same sample, sequenced in a study of stem cell transplantation in POMP-related autoinflammatory disease. Study conclusions and caveats: Across all analyzed T-cell subsets, patients with PRAID tended toward reduced diversity and increased clonality. Fewer unique TRB V-J gene pairings were identified in patients with PRAID.

Sequencing was performed with immunoSEQ multiplex PCR; in TCRdb, only in-frame clones are kept and a portion is missing. This table has about 9,200 clones, approximately 93% appearing once. Their recognized antigens are unknown. Specimen: CD8+ T cells from PBMCs, collected before stem cell transplantation. These receptors were obtained from a human donor with POMP-related autoinflammation and immune dysregulation (PRAID).

The gene calls are TRBV28 and TRBJ2-7, with a weak D call TRBD2 (6 bases). Germline-derived CDR1 and CDR2 are MDHEN and SYDVKM. There are 14 residues in the CDR3. V dropped 7 bases and J dropped 2 bases, with 15 bases sitting between them. The CDR3 sequence: CASTSGLGAYEQYF. The CDR3 nucleotides are TGTGCCAGCACTTCGGGACTGGGAGCCTACGAGCAGTACTTC.

The chain joins TRBV29-1 to TRBJ2-5; D may correspond to TRBD1 or TRBD2 (5 bases each). Germline V gene data show CDR1 as SQVTM and CDR2 as ANQGSEA. The V end lost 3 bases, the J end lost 4 bases, and 12 bases lay between the germline ends. The CDR3 sequence is 13 residues long. The CDR3 is CSVDGTKGETQYF. CDR3 bases: TGCAGCGTTGATGGGACCAAAGGAGAGACCCAGTACTTC. The whole variable domain, remainder taken from reference TRBV29-1 and TRBJ2-5, is SAVISQKPSRDICQRGTSLTIQCQVDSQVTMMFWYRQQPGQSLTLIATANQGSEATYESGFVIDKFPISRPNLTFSTLTVSNMSPEDSSIYLCSVDGTKGETQYFGPGTRLLVL.

CDR3 coding DNA: TGTGCCAGCAGTTCCACCCGACCGGGACTAGCGGGAGGACGGCACAATGAGCAGTTCTTC. Its translation: CASSSTRPGLAGGRHNEQFF. This chain connects TRBV27 to TRBJ2-1, with TRBD2 identical over 15 bases. The CDR3 has 20 residues. Trimming at V came to 4 bases and at J to 5 bases, leaving 15 bases not matched to a gene. Germline V gene lookup returns CDR1 MNHEY and CDR2 SMNVEV (reference sequence).

This chain joins TRBV11-1 and TRBJ2-7; 7 bases agree with TRBD2. Germline assignment: CDR1 SGHAT and CDR2 FQDESV (reference sequence). CDR3 size: 15 residues. Losses at the gene ends were 2 bases for V and 3 bases for J; bases not matched to a gene: 7. This CDR3 reads CASSLSGGSVYEQYF. DNA of the CDR3: TGTGCCAGCAGCTTATCAGGCGGGAGCGTCTACGAGCAGTACTTC.

The V call is TRBV19, the J call TRBJ1-2, with 8 bases aligning to TRBD1. The CDR3 contains 17 residues. V was pared by 5 bases and J by 8 bases, with 19 bases of the junction left unmatched. Per the germline V gene, CDR1 is LNHDA and CDR2 is SQIVND (reference sequence). In nucleotides, the CDR3 is TGTGCCAGTAGTCCGTGGGCAGGGGGCGTGTATTTGGGCGGCTACACCTTC. Translation: CASSPWAGGVYLGGYTF.

The chain combines TRBV28 with TRBJ2-1, with D maybe TRBD1 (5 bases). Trimming removed 4 bases at V and 7 bases at J, with 20 bases between. The CDR3 length is 16 residues. The germline V gene encodes CDR1 MDHEN and CDR2 SYDVKM. This CDR3 is CASSSTPMTVRNEQFF. Written as DNA, the CDR3 is TGTGCCAGCAGTTCCACCCCTATGACAGTTAGAAATGAGCAGTTCTTC.

The CDR3 loop is CASSITPLGGPIEQFF. DNA for the CDR3: TGTGCCAGTAGTATAACCCCCCTGGGAGGGCCGATTGAGCAGTTCTTC. The rearrangement joins TRBV19 to TRBJ2-1; the match to TRBD2 covers 7 bases. Germline CDR1 reads LNHDA; CDR2 reads SQIVND (reference sequence). The CDR3 is 16 residues long. V lost 2 bases, J lost 9 bases, and 13 bases stayed unmatched.

This clone occurred a few times. This sequence joins TRBV16 and TRBJ1-2; D unresolved. The CDR3 is 14 amino acids. The germline gives CDR1 KGHSY, CDR2 FQNENV. V was trimmed by 0 bases and J by 2 bases, leaving 7 bases between them. In nucleotides, the CDR3 is TGTGCCAGCAGCCAATCGGCACTCAACTATGGCTACACCTTC. Protein sequence: CASSQSALNYGYTF.

V usage is TRBV4-2 and J usage is TRBJ2-2; 9 bases are a match to TRBD2. The germline CDR1 and CDR2 sequences are LGHNA and YNFKEQ. There are 17 residues in the CDR3. V shed 0 bases, J shed 2 bases, and the junction held 4 bases outside the gene matches. The CDR3 spells CASSQDPGLANTGELFF. The CDR3 bases are TGTGCCAGCAGCCAAGATCCGGGACTAGCAAACACCGGGGAGCTGTTTTTT.

The genes are TRBV7-9 and TRBJ2-1, with 8 positions matching TRBD2. With 5 bases clipped from V and 9 bases from J, the junction kept 3 bases outside the gene matches. Germline V gene sequence: CDR1 SEHNR, CDR2 FQNEAQ (reference sequence). The CDR3 has 12 amino acids. The CDR3 DNA reads as TGTGCCAGCAGCCTGACTAGCGCTGAGCAGTTCTTC. This sequence encodes CASSLTSAEQFF.

This chain joins TRBV5-6 and TRBJ2-7; 8 nucleotides match TRBD2. The germline V gene encodes CDR1 SGHDT and CDR2 YYEEEE. The CDR3 has 14 amino acids. Trimming at V came to 0 bases and at J to 2 bases, leaving 1 base not matched to a gene. The CDR3, as DNA: TGTGCCAGCAGCTTGGGACTAGCGACCTACGAGCAGTACTTC. Translated, it gives CASSLGLATYEQYF.

CDR3 region: CASSSPGQGTYGYTF. In DNA form, the CDR3 reads TGTGCCAGCAGCTCTCCGGGACAGGGAACGTATGGCTACACCTTC. The chain links TRBV5-4 to TRBJ1-2; 9 bases line up with TRBD1. Trimming removed 3 bases from V and 5 bases from J; junction bases left unmatched: 8. The CDR3 is 15 amino acids. Germline CDR1 and CDR2: SGHNT and YYREEE (reference sequence).

The chain carries TRBV7-9 and TRBJ2-7, with D perhaps matching TRBD1 or TRBD2 (5 bases each). CDR1 is SEHNR and CDR2 is FQNEAQ in the germline V gene (reference sequence). This CDR3 spans 16 amino acids. The ends were cut back, 4 bases at V and 5 bases at J, with 21 bases in the middle. The CDR3 sequence is CASSSPRGRIEDEQYF. The CDR3 nucleotides read TGTGCCAGCAGCTCTCCGAGGGGCAGAATAGAAGACGAGCAGTACTTC. The full variable domain, with the rest looked up from reference TRBV7-9 and TRBJ2-7, is DTGVSQNPRHKITKRGQNVTFRCDPISEHNRLYWYRQTLGQGPEFLTYFQNEAQLEKSRLLSDRFSAERPKGSFSTLEIQRTEQGDSAMYLCASSSPRGRIEDEQYFGPGTRLTVT.

CDR3 in amino acids: CASSVNRGGGTQYF. As DNA, the CDR3 is TGTGCCAGCAGCGTAAACCGTGGGGGGGGTACGCAGTATTTT. This sequence joins TRBV9 and TRBJ2-3; 7 bases map to TRBD2. The CDR3 is made up of 14 amino acids. CDR1 and CDR2 (germline): SGDLS, YYNGEE. The V and J ends lost 1 base and 8 bases, in that order; junction bases with no gene match: 7. Drawing the rest from reference TRBV9 and TRBJ2-3, the complete variable domain is DSGVTQTPKHLITATGQRVTLRCSPRSGDLSVYWYQQSLDQGLQFLIQYYNGEERAKGNILERFSAQQFPDLHSELNLSSLELGDSALYFCASSVNRGGGTQYFGPGTRLTVL.

The chain links TRBV28 to TRBJ2-5; 7 bases line up with TRBD1. The junction had 11 bases not matched to a gene; V was cut back by 5 bases and J by 2 bases. CDR1 and CDR2 from the germline V gene are MDHEN and SYDVKM. CDR3 length: 16 amino acids. CDR3 DNA sequence: TGTGCCAGCAGTCTTAACGGACAGGCCGTGCAAGAGACCCAGTACTTC. Protein sequence: CASSLNGQAVQETQYF.

The chain employs TRBV9 and TRBJ1-1, with unresolved D. The CDR3 is 14 amino acids. Germline CDR1 is SGDLS and CDR2 is YYNGEE. The V end was cut by 4 bases, the J end by 2 bases, with 12 bases between. The CDR3 sequence is CASSPTPGNTEAFF. Here the CDR3 DNA reads TGTGCCAGCAGCCCTACACCCGGAAACACTGAAGCTTTCTTT.

The CDR3 reads CASSPQGGLNTEAFF. The CDR3 bases are TGTGCCAGCAGCCCACAGGGGGGATTGAACACTGAAGCTTTCTTT. The chain employs TRBV28 and TRBJ1-1, with 8 bases identical to TRBD1. The trim removed 6 bases at V and 0 bases at J, leaving 6 bases unmatched. Germline V lookup: CDR1 MDHEN, CDR2 SYDVKM. CDR3 length: 15 amino acids.

The chain couples TRBV6-6 to TRBJ2-7; D might be TRBD1 (5 bases). This CDR3 has 14 residues. Germline-derived CDR1 and CDR2 are MNHNY and SVGAGI (reference sequence). V was trimmed by 2 bases and J by 3 bases, leaving 11 bases between them. CDR3 nucleotides: TGTGCCAGCAGTTACCTTCTGCAGGGCTACGAGCAGTACTTC. Protein sequence: CASSYLLQGYEQYF.

The J gene is TRBJ1-5, the V gene TRBV10-2; D uncertain. Germline V CDR1 and CDR2: WSHSY, SAAADI. V dropped 6 bases and J dropped 4 bases, with 7 bases sitting between them. The CDR3 is 12 amino acids. CDR3 nucleotide sequence: TGCGCCAGCAGGTTGGAAAATCAGCCCCAGCATTTT. This encodes CASRLENQPQHF.

The chain links TRBV27 to TRBJ2-7, with no clear D. The CDR3 is 13 residues long. V was trimmed by 5 bases and J by 2 bases, leaving 10 bases between them. The germline V gene has CDR1 MNHEY and CDR2 SMNVEV (reference sequence). Here the CDR3 DNA reads TGTGCCAGCAGTCCCTACTTGGCCTACGAGCAGTACTTC. Its protein is CASSPYLAYEQYF.

CDR3 amino acids: CASSHWTRKETQYF. CDR3 DNA: TGCGCCAGCAGCCACTGGACTAGAAAAGAGACCCAGTACTTC. V is TRBV4-1 and J is TRBJ2-5; TRBD2 matches at 7 bases. CDR3 length: 14 amino acids. V was pared by 3 bases and J by 3 bases, with 4 bases of the junction left unmatched. Germline lookup yields CDR1 MGHRA and CDR2 YSYEKL.

The chain couples TRBV7-8 to TRBJ2-2; TRBD2 aligns across 7 bases. J lost 4 bases, V lost 1 base, and 9 bases had no gene match. CDR1 and CDR2 (germline): SGHVS, FQNEAQ. The CDR3 has 17 amino acids. The CDR3 loop is CASSLEGGDFSTGELFF. Here the CDR3 DNA reads TGTGCCAGCAGCTTAGAGGGAGGGGACTTTTCCACCGGGGAGCTGTTTTTT.

The J gene is TRBJ2-3, the V gene TRBV28, with D hard to call. The V and J ends lost 3 bases and 0 bases respectively, with 10 bases between them. CDR3 length: 15 amino acids. Germline assignment: CDR1 MDHEN and CDR2 SYDVKM. For the CDR3, the DNA is TGTGCCAGCAGTTTGGCGGTTACTAGCACAGATACGCAGTATTTT. It is translated as CASSLAVTSTDTQYF.

CDR3 protein: CASSFGTEAFF. The CDR3 region has the DNA TGTGCCAGCAGCTTCGGCACTGAAGCTTTCTTT. V is TRBV5-6 and J is TRBJ1-1; D gene ambiguous. The CDR3 covers 11 residues. The germline V gene encodes CDR1 SGHDT and CDR2 YYEEEE. Between the trimmed V and J ends, which lost 2 bases and 4 bases, there was a span of 3 bases.

The genes are TRBV19 and TRBJ2-1; unclear D gene. Trimming removed 1 base from V and 5 bases from J, with 12 bases in between. Germline V gives CDR1 LNHDA, CDR2 SQIVND (reference sequence). The CDR3 extends over 15 amino acids. The CDR3 sequence is CASSIASRSNNEQFF. The DNA of the CDR3 is TGTGCCAGTAGTATAGCCTCTCGTTCGAACAATGAGCAGTTCTTC. The variable domain in full, with the rest retrieved from reference TRBV19 and TRBJ2-1, is DGGITQSPKYLFRKEGQNVTLSCEQNLNHDAMYWYRQDPGQGLRLIYYSQIVNDFQKGDIAEGYSVSREKKESFPLTVTSAQKNPTAFYLCASSIASRSNNEQFFGPGTRLTVL.

This clone appeared a single time. The chain uses TRBV6-5 and TRBJ2-5; 8 positions agree with TRBD2. There are 14 residues in the CDR3. Germline V gives CDR1 MNHEY, CDR2 SVGAGI. The V segment lost 6 bases and the J segment 3 bases; nucleotides outside the gene matches: 6. In nucleotides, the CDR3 is TGTGCCAGCAGCCCTCCGACTAGCGAAGAGACCCAGTACTTC. This sequence encodes CASSPPTSEETQYF.

The chain recombines TRBV4-1 with TRBJ1-2; D is possibly TRBD1 (5 bases). The CDR3 extends over 13 amino acids. V was pared by 1 base and J by 6 bases, with 9 bases between. Per germline, CDR1 MGHRA and CDR2 YSYEKL. The CDR3 DNA sequence: TGCGCCAGCAGCCAAGCAAGAGGGGATGGCTACACCTTC. Its translation is CASSQARGDGYTF.

V and J are TRBV29-1 and TRBJ2-1; TRBD2 might be the D (6 bases). Germline V gene sequence: CDR1 SQVTM, CDR2 ANQGSEA. CDR3 size: 10 residues. V was clipped by 7 bases and J by 10 bases, with 11 bases between them. In nucleotides, the CDR3 is TGCAGCGGGGGGGACTTCGAGCAGTTCTTC. Its translation: CSGGDFEQFF.

The gene calls are TRBV5-1 and TRBJ1-1; 9 nucleotides line up with TRBD1. The germline V gene encodes CDR1 SGHRS and CDR2 YFSETQ. This CDR3 spans 12 amino acids. V was pared by 5 bases and J by 8 bases, with 4 bases of the junction left unmatched. Here the CDR3 DNA reads TGCGCCAGCAGAATAACAGGGGGCGAAGCTTTCTTT. Translating it yields CASRITGGEAFF.